This TCR beta chain emerged from a study of blood T cells in healthy people across ages. With 6 bases removed from V and 7 bases from J, the gap between germline ends came to 31 bases. This CDR3 spans 20 amino acids. A minimum of 7 million PBMCs was isolated per sample. A second PCR, run for roughly 7 to 11 cycles, used a sample-barcoded 5' primer plus a J-beta primer mix. TCRdb redid the calling of the 5' RACE reads with MiXCR, one entry per CDR3 protein. Of 600,000 to 900,000 distinct CDR3 sequences in the sample, under 30% were seen once. This sample also belongs to another study, concerning T cells of mothers and their children.

Sequencing used blood. The V gene is TRBV12-3 or TRBV12-4, the J gene TRBJ1-6, with D perhaps TRBD1 (6 bases). The source is a boy younger than 18 in good health. The CDR3 nucleotides are TGTGCCAGCAGCCTGTACTCCGGGACATACGGTCTGAGTTTAAATTCACCCCTCCACTTT. It specifies CASSLYSGTYGLSLNSPLHF.